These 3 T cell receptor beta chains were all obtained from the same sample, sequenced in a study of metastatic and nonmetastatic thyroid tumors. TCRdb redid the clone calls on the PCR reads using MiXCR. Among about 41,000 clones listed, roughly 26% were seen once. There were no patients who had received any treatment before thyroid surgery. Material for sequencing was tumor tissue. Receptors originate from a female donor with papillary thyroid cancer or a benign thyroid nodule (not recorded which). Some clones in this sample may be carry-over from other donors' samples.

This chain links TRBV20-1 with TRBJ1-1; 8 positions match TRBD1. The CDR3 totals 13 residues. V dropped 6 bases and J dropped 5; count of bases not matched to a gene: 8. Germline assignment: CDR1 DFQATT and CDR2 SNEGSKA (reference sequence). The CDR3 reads CSAFRGPGTEAFF. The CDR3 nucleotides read TGCAGTGCGTTCAGGGGGCCGGGTACTGAAGCTTTCTTT.

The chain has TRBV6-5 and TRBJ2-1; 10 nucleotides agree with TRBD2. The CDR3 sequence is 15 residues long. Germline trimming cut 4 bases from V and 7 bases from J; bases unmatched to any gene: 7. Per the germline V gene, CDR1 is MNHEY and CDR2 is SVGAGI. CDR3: CASSSPSGGLNEQFF. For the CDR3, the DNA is TGTGCCAGCAGTTCCCCTAGCGGGGGCCTAAATGAGCAGTTCTTC.

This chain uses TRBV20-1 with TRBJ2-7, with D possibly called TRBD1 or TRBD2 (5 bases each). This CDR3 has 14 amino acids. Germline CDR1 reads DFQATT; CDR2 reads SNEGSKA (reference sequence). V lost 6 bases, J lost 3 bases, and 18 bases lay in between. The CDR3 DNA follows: TGCAGTGCCGTCGGGACCCCAACTTACTACGAGCAGTACTTC. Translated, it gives CSAVGTPTYYEQYF.